This T cell receptor beta chain appears in the sequencing data of a study of T cell changes during pregnancy in multiple sclerosis. Data came from immunoSEQ multiplex PCR; TCRdb stores just in-frame clones and leaves some out. Here the sample spans 90,000 to 95,000 clones, 85% to 95% being singletons. The germline V gene encodes CDR1 SNHLY and CDR2 FYNNEI. Trimming pared 8 bases from V and 2 bases from J, leaving 13 bases between. CDR3 length: 14 amino acids. The chain has TRBV2 and TRBJ1-3, with D unclear. Here the sequenced sample was peripheral blood, taken in the first trimester of pregnancy. This sequence originates from a female donor with multiple sclerosis, enrolled in a pregnancy study. The CDR3 reads CASAGQVTGNTIYF. The CDR3 bases are TGTGCCAGCGCCGGTCAAGTAACTGGAAACACCATATATTTT.